The sequence of this T cell receptor (beta chain) was determined in a study of T cell repertoires in cytomegalovirus infection. Study-wide context: Indications came from public TCR beta signatures; they pointed to CMV infection and to a matching HLA type.

In germline, CDR1 is LNHDA, CDR2 SQIVND (reference sequence). The V end was cut by 7 bases, the J end by 0 bases, with 10 bases between. The CDR3 totals 14 residues. Concerning this clonotype itself: Its antigen is as yet unknown.

Study-wide points: HLA-C-restricted CMV-specific TCR beta clonotypes prevailed in the ex vivo response.

TCRdb reprocessed the reads with MiXCR, giving one entry per CDR3 protein. The sample yields 350,000 to 500,000 distinct CDR3 sequences, 25% to 40% seen once. The receptor was derived from a human donor in good health (CMV status not recorded). Some clones in this sample may be carry-over from other donors' samples. Source material: PBMCs. V is TRBV19 and J is TRBJ1-5, with unresolved D. The CDR3 sequence: CASKRTDSNQPQHF. The CDR3 region has the DNA TGTGCCAGTAAGCGGACTGATAGCAATCAGCCCCAGCATTTT.